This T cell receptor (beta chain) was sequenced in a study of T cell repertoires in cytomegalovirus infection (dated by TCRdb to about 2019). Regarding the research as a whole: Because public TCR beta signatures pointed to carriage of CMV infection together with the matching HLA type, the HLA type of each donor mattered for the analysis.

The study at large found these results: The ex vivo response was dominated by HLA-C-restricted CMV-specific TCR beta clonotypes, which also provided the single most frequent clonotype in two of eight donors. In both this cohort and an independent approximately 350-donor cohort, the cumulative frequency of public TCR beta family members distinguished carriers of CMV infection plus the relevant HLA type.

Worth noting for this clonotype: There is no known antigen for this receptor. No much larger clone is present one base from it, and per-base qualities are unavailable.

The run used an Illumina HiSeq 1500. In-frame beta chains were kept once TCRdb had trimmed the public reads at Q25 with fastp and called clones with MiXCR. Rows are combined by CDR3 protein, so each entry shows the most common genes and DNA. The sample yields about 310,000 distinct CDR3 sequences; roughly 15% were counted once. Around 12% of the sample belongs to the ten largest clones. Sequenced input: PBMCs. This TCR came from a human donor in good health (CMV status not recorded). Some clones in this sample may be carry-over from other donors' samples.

Here is the DNA: TGTGCCAGCAGCCGGGGACAGGGCGAAGGGAACTCCTACGAGCAGTACTTC. It is translated as CASSRGQGEGNSYEQYF. The chain uses TRBV7-9 and TRBJ2-7; 9 middle bases align to TRBD1. After removal of 5 bases from V and 0 bases from J, the junction retains 11 bases not matched to a gene. The germline V gene encodes CDR1 SEHNR and CDR2 FQNEAQ (reference sequence). Its CDR3 holds 17 amino acids, cysteine through phenylalanine. The read is trimmed to its CDR3 DNA, 51 bases read in frame from base 1.